A single sample gave rise to the 9 T cell receptor beta chains below, sequenced in a study of T cells in Graves' hyperthyroidism and ophthalmopathy (dated by TCRdb to the late 2010s). Receptors were amplified or captured by multiplex PCR. The instrument given in TCRdb is Illumina HiSeq 2000. The TCR beta CDR3 regions were amplified from the RNA transcripts. For the first round of RT-PCR on the TCR CDR3, the HTBI primer set was used together with the Qiagen OneStep RT-PCR kit. TCRdb cleaned the public reads at Q25 with fastp, built clones with MiXCR and kept in-frame beta chains. Each CDR3 protein gets just one entry, which takes the most common genes and DNA from the rows behind it. The sample table holds about 400,000 distinct CDR3 sequences, of which roughly an eighth were seen once. The ten largest clones take up 28% of the sample. The sequenced material came from blood. These receptor sequences come from a man aged 45-60 years with Graves' ophthalmopathy.

This clonotype appeared once. This chain uses TRBV11-2 with TRBJ1-1, with 11 bases lining up with TRBD1. Per the germline V gene, CDR1 is SGHAT and CDR2 is FQNNGV. This CDR3 comprises 16 residues. Trimming cost V 6 bases and J 4 bases; bases outside gene matches: 10. The chain's CDR3 is CASRHPGQGEGTEAFF. In DNA, the CDR3 is TGTGCCAGCAGACACCCGGGACAGGGGGAGGGCACTGAAGCTTTCTTT.

This clonotype was seen a handful of times. The CDR3 sequence: CASSLVGRAYEQYF. Written as DNA, the CDR3 is TGTGCCAGCAGTTTAGTTGGCAGAGCCTACGAGCAGTACTTC. The chain has TRBV28 and TRBJ2-7; D gene ambiguous. Germline CDR1 reads MDHEN; CDR2 reads SYDVKM. The V gene lost 2 bases and the J gene lost 2 bases, with 10 bases spanning the gap. CDR3 size: 14 residues.

This clonotype was counted a few times. The chain links TRBV19 to TRBJ1-1; D not resolved. The CDR3 is made up of 13 amino acids. Per germline, CDR1 LNHDA and CDR2 SQIVND (reference sequence). V lost 4 bases and J 8 bases, leaving 14 bases between the germline ends. The CDR3 DNA is TGTGCCAGTAGTACCGACCCCGGACGGGAAGCTTTCTTT. This encodes CASSTDPGREAFF.

There are a few counts of this clonotype. The chain joins TRBV28 to TRBJ2-5; TRBD2 aligns across 7 bases. The CDR3 is 12 residues long. Germline V gene sequence: CDR1 MDHEN, CDR2 SYDVKM. V lost 7 bases, J lost 10 bases, and 9 bases stayed unmatched. DNA for the CDR3: TGTGCCAGCAATGAATCCCGGGAGGTCCAGTACTTC. Its protein product is CASNESREVQYF.

The rearrangement uses TRBV4-1 and TRBJ2-2, with D possibly being TRBD2 (7 bases). The CDR3 is made up of 17 amino acids. The V end was cut by 0 bases, the J end by 5 bases, with 16 bases between. From germline, CDR1 is MGHRA and CDR2 YSYEKL. CDR3 DNA: TGCGCCAGCAGCCAAGATTACGGGGGGCGAGGGACCGGGGAGCTGTTTTTT. The encoded protein is CASSQDYGGRGTGELFF.

This clonotype showed up just a few times. The V and J genes are TRBV6-1 and TRBJ2-2; 8 bases fit TRBD1. V lost 6 bases to trimming and J lost 4 bases; unmatched junction nucleotides: 4. Germline assignment: CDR1 MNHNS and CDR2 SASEGT. The CDR3 contains 14 residues. CDR3 region: CASRQGVGTGELFF. In nucleotides, the CDR3 is TGTGCCAGCAGACAGGGGGTGGGCACCGGGGAGCTGTTTTTT.

At least ten counts were recorded for this clonotype. The rearrangement links TRBV2 to TRBJ2-1, with D possibly being TRBD2 (6 bases). This CDR3 region has 13 residues. The ends were cut back, 6 bases at V and 5 bases at J, with 11 bases in the middle. Germline values: CDR1 SNHLY, CDR2 FYNNEI. The chain's CDR3 is CASREGPDNEQFF. The DNA for the CDR3 is TGTGCCAGCAGGGAGGGACCAGACAATGAGCAGTTCTTC.

The sample holds many counts of this clonotype. The chain carries TRBV12-3 or TRBV12-4 and TRBJ1-2, with D hard to call. The CDR3 extends over 11 amino acids. Deletions cut 7 bases from V and 2 bases from J, with 5 bases between. DNA of the CDR3: TGTGCCAGCAACGCGAACTATGGCTACACCTTC. Amino acid sequence: CASNANYGYTF.

As to this clonotype: Since a much larger clone is just one base distant, this may be a read error. The final CDR3 position lacks the conserved phenylalanine or tryptophan, pointing to a likely read error. The chain joins TRBV15 to TRBJ1-1; D might be TRBD1 (6 bases). Germline assignment: CDR1 LNHNV and CDR2 YYDKDF (reference sequence). Trimming removed 8 bases from V and 0 bases from J, with 13 bases in between. This CDR3 comprises 14 residues. CDR3 in amino acids: CATQRGLMNTEAFL. Written as DNA, the CDR3 is TGTGCCACCCAGCGGGGGCTCATGAACACTGAAGCTTTCCTT.